Presented here are 20 T cell receptor beta chains from one specimen sequenced in a study of patients and donors after allogeneic stem cell transplantation. TCRdb called the RT-PCR reads again in MiXCR, with one record for every CDR3 protein. The table has about 90,000 distinct CDR3 sequences, roughly 52% seen once. The sample consisted of blood, either unsorted or a sorted T cell fraction (not recorded which). All receptors come from a human donor who was either an allogeneic HSCT recipient or a stem cell or donor lymphocyte infusion donor (not recorded which). It is not recorded whose cells these are; they may come from a transplant donor.

V gene TRBV6-5 combines with J gene TRBJ1-2; 8 bases are shared with TRBD1. The V gene's germline CDR1 is MNHEY and CDR2 SVGAGI. Germline trimming cut 5 bases from V and 8 bases from J; bases unmatched to any gene: 13. There are 15 residues in the CDR3. For the CDR3, the DNA is TGTGCCAGCAGTCACGACGACAGGGGATTGGAGGGCTACACCTTC. Amino acid sequence: CASSHDDRGLEGYTF.

This clonotype has only a few counts. The chain carries TRBV27 and TRBJ1-5; perhaps TRBD1 as D (5 bases). Germline CDR1 and CDR2: MNHEY and SMNVEV (reference sequence). The V end lost 4 bases, the J end lost 1 base, and 14 bases lay between the germline ends. CDR3 length: 16 residues. CDR3 protein: CASSSRARGSNQPQHF. Here the CDR3 DNA reads TGTGCCAGCAGTTCTCGAGCGCGGGGGAGCAATCAGCCCCAGCATTTT.

V gene TRBV15 combines with J gene TRBJ1-1, with a weak D call TRBD1 (5 bases). This CDR3 has 12 amino acids. Trimming removed 8 bases at V and 1 base at J, with 8 bases between. Germline CDR1 is LNHNV and CDR2 is YYDKDF (reference sequence). The CDR3 DNA reads TGTGCCACCGGGGGAGGGAACACTGAAGCTTTCTTT. Its protein product is CATGGGNTEAFF.

This clonotype showed up just a few times. The J gene is TRBJ1-1, the V gene TRBV7-9; TRBD1 matches 8 bases. This CDR3 is built from 14 residues. After removal of 1 base from V and 4 bases from J, the junction contained 2 bases not matched to a gene. The germline V gene has CDR1 SEHNR and CDR2 FQNEAQ (reference sequence). CDR3 bases: TGTGCCAGCAGCTTAGGGACAGGGAGCACTGAAGCTTTCTTT. Its translation is CASSLGTGSTEAFF.

This clonotype was observed a few times. V gene TRBV29-1 combines with J gene TRBJ1-4, with a weak D call TRBD1 (6 bases). The V gene lost 1 base and the J gene lost 8 bases, with 14 bases spanning the gap. The CDR3 contains 14 residues. Germline V lookup: CDR1 SQVTM, CDR2 ANQGSEA. In nucleotides, the CDR3 is TGCAGCGTTGAAGTGGTGGGGGCAGGGGAAAAACTGTTTTTT. The encoded protein is CSVEVVGAGEKLFF.

The V and J genes are TRBV19 and TRBJ1-5; a possible D gene is TRBD1 (5 bases). The CDR3 contains 15 residues. Germline V lookup: CDR1 LNHDA, CDR2 SQIVND (reference sequence). V was shortened by 10 bases and J by 0 bases, with 16 bases between the two germline ends. CDR3 nucleotides: TGTGCCACTGACAGTCAACAGATTAGCAATCAGCCCCAGCATTTT. Its translation: CATDSQQISNQPQHF.

The chain couples TRBV12-3 or TRBV12-4 to TRBJ1-1, with unresolved D. This CDR3 contains 14 residues. Between the trimmed V and J ends, which lost 3 bases and 0 bases, there was a span of 8 bases. The CDR3 DNA follows: TGTGCCAGCAGTTTCGTACAGTTGAACACTGAAGCTTTCTTT. Amino acids: CASSFVQLNTEAFF.

The V call is TRBV12-3 or TRBV12-4, the J call TRBJ1-1; the match to TRBD1 covers 9 bases. The CDR3 sequence is 14 residues long. The trim removed 2 bases at V and 4 bases at J, leaving 2 bases unmatched. The CDR3 spells CASSLRDRVTEAFF. The CDR3 nucleotides read TGTGCCAGCAGTTTAAGGGACAGGGTCACTGAAGCTTTCTTT.

The chain employs TRBV4-3 and TRBJ1-2; D remains ambiguous. The CDR3 is made up of 14 amino acids. The V end was cut by 4 bases, the J end by 7 bases, with 16 bases between. CDR1 and CDR2 (germline): LGHNA, YSLEER. The CDR3 reads CASSPLKDRGGYTF. DNA of the CDR3: TGCGCCAGCAGCCCTCTAAAGGACCGAGGTGGCTACACCTTC.

This chain links TRBV5-1 with TRBJ1-1; perhaps TRBD1 as D (5 bases). Trimming removed 0 bases at V and 2 bases at J, with 8 bases between. This CDR3 has 14 residues. Germline values: CDR1 SGHRS, CDR2 YFSETQ. The CDR3 reads CASSLAGGNTEAFF. Here the CDR3 DNA reads TGCGCCAGCAGCTTGGCCGGGGGAAACACTGAAGCTTTCTTT.

V is TRBV7-2 and J is TRBJ2-2; D is undetermined. V lost 5 bases, J lost 2 bases, and 9 bases lay in between. The CDR3 length is 14 residues. Per the germline V gene, CDR1 is SGHTA and CDR2 is FQGNSA. The CDR3 sequence: CASSLRINTGELFF. As DNA, the CDR3 is TGTGCCAGCAGCCTCCGTATAAACACCGGGGAGCTGTTTTTT.

This clonotype showed up just a few times. The chain is built from TRBV6-5 and TRBJ1-1; D is uncertain. The V and J ends lost 0 bases and 1 base respectively, with 9 bases between them. The germline gives CDR1 MNHEY, CDR2 SVGAGI. This CDR3 contains 15 residues. CDR3 residues: CASSYSLEGNTEAFF. Here the CDR3 DNA reads TGTGCCAGCAGTTACTCGCTGGAAGGGAACACTGAAGCTTTCTTT.

The chain joins TRBV7-8 to TRBJ1-3; 9 bases are a match to TRBD1. V was clipped by 5 bases and J by 4 bases; unmatched bases: 6. Germline V lookup: CDR1 SGHVS, CDR2 FQNEAQ. The CDR3 runs 15 residues. The CDR3 reads CASSVGQGTGNTIYF. The CDR3 DNA follows: TGTGCCAGCAGCGTAGGACAGGGGACAGGAAACACCATATATTTT. Using reference TRBV7-8 and TRBJ1-3 for the parts outside the CDR3, the full variable domain is GAGVSQSPRYKVAKRGQDVALRCDPISGHVSLFWYQQALGQGPEFLTYFQNEAQLDKSGLPSDRFFAERPEGSVSTLKIQRTQQEDSAVYLCASSVGQGTGNTIYFGEGSWLTVV.

The V and J genes are TRBV7-9 and TRBJ1-2; 9 bases map to TRBD1. The CDR3 totals 14 residues. Per the germline V gene, CDR1 is SEHNR and CDR2 is FQNEAQ (reference sequence). V was pared by 5 bases and J by 4 bases, with 5 bases of the junction left unmatched. The CDR3 region is CASSLKTGGYGYTF. CDR3 nucleotides: TGTGCCAGCAGCCTTAAGACAGGGGGCTATGGCTACACCTTC.

The chain links TRBV11-2 to TRBJ1-3; a weak D match, TRBD1 (5 bases). Germline V CDR1 and CDR2: SGHAT, FQNNGV. CDR3 size: 16 residues. Trimming removed 0 bases from V and 2 bases from J, with 11 bases in between. The CDR3 coding sequence is TGTGCCAGCAGCTTAGAGTTGAGGGGCACTGGAAACACCATATATTTT. Translated, it gives CASSLELRGTGNTIYF.

This clonotype showed up just a few times. The rearrangement joins TRBV10-3 to TRBJ1-2; D is ambiguous. Germline loops: CDR1 ENHRY, CDR2 SYGVKD. There are 12 residues in the CDR3. Deletions cut 8 bases from V and 2 bases from J, with 9 bases between. CDR3 nucleotides: TGTGCCATCCCTGGCGGAAACTATGGCTACACCTTC. This translates into CAIPGGNYGYTF.

The genes are TRBV29-1 and TRBJ1-1; D uncertain. V lost 6 bases and J 8 bases, leaving 7 bases between the germline ends. The CDR3 length is 9 residues. Germline-derived CDR1 and CDR2 are SQVTM and ANQGSEA. The CDR3 nucleotides are TGCAGCGTCAGTAAAGAAGCTTTCTTT. Protein sequence: CSVSKEAFF.

This chain connects TRBV27 to TRBJ1-5; D unclear. V lost 5 bases and J lost 6, with 8 bases in between. Germline assignment: CDR1 MNHEY and CDR2 SMNVEV (reference sequence). CDR3 size: 12 residues. The CDR3 loop reads CASSPLGQPQHF. The CDR3 DNA is TGTGCCAGCAGTCCCCTCGGTCAGCCCCAGCATTTT.

The chain couples TRBV25-1 to TRBJ1-5; D not certain. With 0 bases removed from V and 5 bases from J, the gap between germline ends came to 2 bases. Germline loops: CDR1 MGHDK, CDR2 SYGVNS. The CDR3 contains 12 residues. In nucleotides, the CDR3 is TGTGCCAGCAGTGAATACGATCAGCCCCAGCATTTT. Protein: CASSEYDQPQHF.

This clonotype was detected ten times or more. The chain carries TRBV6-5 and TRBJ1-1; no clear D gene. There are 14 residues in the CDR3. V lost 2 bases and J 0 bases, leaving 7 bases between the germline ends. Germline CDR1 reads MNHEY; CDR2 reads SVGAGI. The CDR3 spells CASSYSPLNTEAFF. The CDR3, as DNA: TGTGCCAGCAGTTACAGCCCCTTGAACACTGAAGCTTTCTTT.